Sequencing of this T cell receptor (beta chain) was carried out in a study of cytomegalovirus exposure and HLA in healthy donors. Study-level results: Available immune exposure information covered CMV serostatus only.

PCR was performed using 60 Vbeta and 13 Jbeta primers. Generated by immunoSEQ multiplex PCR, the TCRdb table keeps only in-frame clones and is missing some. The sample includes around 190,000 clones, 79% of them seen just once. This clone showed up just once. Its matching antigen is unknown. The V and J ends lost 4 bases and 3 bases respectively, with 17 bases between them. The CDR3 runs to 17 residues. The chain uses TRBV5-3 and TRBJ1-6; D is unresolved. TRBV5-3 is noted as an ORF with a role that remains uncertain. The sequence came from a woman in her thirties or forties in good health and CMV-seronegative. Input material: PBMCs. The CDR3 bases are TGTGCCAGAAGCCGACCTCTTGCGGCGCTCTATAATTCACCCCTCCACTTT. Its translation: CARSRPLAALYNSPLHF.